The present T cell receptor (beta chain) was sequenced within a study of T cells after yellow fever vaccination. General study points: Clonotypes appearing in both CD4 and CD8 compartments existed, and their share was small.

Production of TCR cDNA was by 5'RACE template switching, which also added a universal primer site and UMIs. One entry per CDR3 protein results from TCRdb running MiXCR on the 5' RACE reads. Counted here are 300,000 or so distinct CDR3 sequences, 3% to 4.5% occurring once; the ten biggest clones make up 20% to 30%. Germline V gene sequence: CDR1 SQVTM, CDR2 ANQGSEA. V was clipped by 4 bases and J by 1 base, with 6 bases between them. This CDR3 region has 12 residues. This clonotype came up a few times. Its antigen is undetermined. This specimen consisted of PBMCs, obtained 5 days after the yellow fever booster vaccination. The chain carries TRBV29-1 and TRBJ2-3; D not resolved. The clonotype comes from a man aged 18 to 29 who received the YFV17D yellow fever vaccine. The CDR3 nucleotides read TGCAGCGTTGGGGTCGGCACAGATACGCAGTATTTT. This translates into CSVGVGTDTQYF.